The 9 T cell receptor beta chains given below trace back to one sample, sequenced in a study of blood T cell repertoires in COVID-19. Generated by immunoSEQ multiplex PCR, the TCRdb table keeps only in-frame clones and is missing some. Altogether more than 200,000 clones are present, around 87% being singletons, with the ten largest covering approximately 7.3%. Sequencing input: PBMCs or T cells enriched from blood (not recorded which). The origin of the receptors is a man aged 30 to 45 in a cohort exposed to, infected with or recovered from COVID-19 (not recorded which).

The rearrangement joins TRBV7-9 to TRBJ1-1; D remains ambiguous. This CDR3 comprises 12 residues. With 3 bases removed from V and 1 base from J, the gap between germline ends came to 3 bases. CDR1 is SEHNR, CDR2 FQNEAQ, per germline (reference sequence). CDR3 coding DNA: TGTGCCAGCAGCTTCGGGAACACTGAAGCTTTCTTT. It is translated as CASSFGNTEAFF.

This rearrangement joins TRBV28 to TRBJ2-7, with D possibly TRBD1 on 6 matching bases. The CDR3 has 15 residues. The germline V gene has CDR1 MDHEN and CDR2 SYDVKM. V lost 3 bases and J 3 bases, leaving 15 bases between the germline ends. The CDR3 reads CASSFSGDLYYEQYF. Here the CDR3 DNA reads TGTGCCAGCAGTTTTTCAGGGGATCTTTACTACGAGCAGTACTTC. Variable domain in full (rest from reference TRBV28 and TRBJ2-7): DVKVTQSSRYLVKRTGEKVFLECVQDMDHENMFWYRQDPGLGLRLIYFSYDVKMKEKGDIPEGYSVSREKKERFSLILESASTNQTSMYLCASSFSGDLYYEQYFGPGTRLTVT.

V usage is TRBV4-1 and J usage is TRBJ2-1, with D possibly matching TRBD2 (5 bases). The CDR3 spans 13 residues. V was shortened by 8 bases and J by 8 bases, with 16 bases between the two germline ends. Germline V gives CDR1 MGHRA, CDR2 YSYEKL. The CDR3 DNA sequence: TGCGCCAGCCACGGACTGGCTACGGATGAGCAGTTCTTC. Its translation: CASHGLATDEQFF.

This chain connects TRBV20-1 to TRBJ2-7, with a possible D match to TRBD1 (6 bases). V was cut by 3 bases and J by 0 bases, with 18 bases left in between. Germline CDR1 is DFQATT and CDR2 is SNEGSKA (reference sequence). This CDR3 has 16 amino acids. The CDR3 is CSASRNRATISYEQYF. DNA for the CDR3: TGCAGTGCTAGTCGGAACAGGGCGACGATCTCCTACGAGCAGTACTTC.

The chain couples TRBV5-4 to TRBJ2-2; D might be TRBD1 (6 bases). The germline V and J ends were trimmed by 7 bases and 3 bases, with 13 bases remaining between them. The CDR3 loop spans 14 amino acids. CDR1 is SGHNT and CDR2 is YYREEE in the germline V gene (reference sequence). In nucleotides, the CDR3 is TGTGCCAGCGGAGACAGGCGATACACCGGGGAGCTGTTTTTT. The encoded protein is CASGDRRYTGELFF.

The CDR3 reads CASSSSRGSVTTNEKLFF. The CDR3, as DNA: TGTGCCAGCAGCTCCTCTAGGGGGTCGGTAACAACTAATGAAAAACTGTTTTTT. The J gene is TRBJ1-4, the V gene TRBV7-9, with D tentatively TRBD1 (6 bases). The germline V gene encodes CDR1 SEHNR and CDR2 FQNEAQ (reference sequence). V was trimmed by 4 bases and J by 0 bases, leaving 18 bases between them. The CDR3 has 18 residues.

The chain links TRBV9 to TRBJ2-1, with TRBD1 identical over 8 bases. The length of the CDR3 is 13 residues. The junction had 11 bases not matched to a gene; V was cut back by 3 bases and J by 15 bases. The V gene's germline CDR1 is SGDLS and CDR2 YYNGEE. The chain's CDR3 is CASSGHDRGIPFF. CDR3 nucleotides: TGTGCCAGCAGCGGACACGACAGGGGAATTCCGTTCTTC.

The chain has TRBV10-3 and TRBJ2-3, with 9 bases aligning to TRBD2. Looked up from germline, CDR1 is ENHRY and CDR2 is SYGVKD. V lost 6 bases, J lost 6 bases, and 10 bases stayed unmatched. CDR3 length: 15 amino acids. The CDR3 sequence is CAIRRGSGSPDTQYF. Here the CDR3 DNA reads TGTGCCATCAGAAGGGGTAGCGGGAGTCCCGATACGCAGTATTTT.

The chain couples TRBV29-1 to TRBJ2-2; TRBD1 is a possible D gene (6 bases). CDR3 size: 12 residues. Germline assignment: CDR1 SQVTM and CDR2 ANQGSEA. V gave up 4 bases and J gave up 7 bases, with 10 bases separating them. The CDR3 here is CSVGRGRGELFF. The CDR3 bases are TGCAGCGTTGGCAGGGGACGCGGGGAGCTGTTTTTT.